The source of this TCR beta chain is a study of blood T cell repertoires in COVID-19. Study-level information: Researchers got acute and convalescent COVID-19 samples from the United States, Italy and Spain. T cells, B-cell-depleted T cells, or PBMCs supplied cDNA or gDNA.

Per the authors' pipeline: Reference gene primer amplification in the assay estimated nucleated cell counts. Here immunoSEQ multiplex PCR was the method, and the copy in TCRdb shows in-frame clones only, minus some. V, J and clone size were drawn from that table, and D and trimming were deduced from the DNA. The table includes approximately 380,000 clones, about 85% detected once. There are 18 residues in the CDR3. The V segment lost 5 bases and the J segment 1 base; nucleotides outside the gene matches: 8. Germline assignment: CDR1 SGHAT and CDR2 FQNNGV. This clone was picked up a small number of times.

This chain uses TRBV11-2 with TRBJ2-6, with 10 bases that match TRBD1. The sequence derives from a woman aged 18-30 years with acute or convalescent COVID-19. The specimen sequenced was peripheral blood. The CDR3 sequence: CASSRPGTGDSGANVLTF. The CDR3 DNA is TGTGCCAGCAGCAGACCCGGGACAGGGGATTCTGGGGCCAACGTCCTGACTTTC.